One and the same sample provided the 15 T cell receptor beta chains below, sequenced in a study of cytomegalovirus exposure and HLA in healthy donors. With 60 Vbeta and 13 Jbeta primers, the PCR was carried out. Sequencing used immunoSEQ multiplex PCR; TCRdb keeps in-frame clones, though not all of them. Of roughly 77,000 clones in the sample, around 9.1% are singletons; the top ten hold approximately 25%. The sequencing sample was made of PBMCs. These receptors were collected from a man in his 60s in good health and CMV-seropositive.

V usage is TRBV28 and J usage is TRBJ2-1; TRBD2 matches 8 bases. The J segment lost 2 bases and the V segment lost 5 bases, leaving 5 bases of the junction unmatched. The germline V gene has CDR1 MDHEN and CDR2 SYDVKM. This CDR3 has 15 amino acids. CDR3 in DNA: TGTGCCAGCAGTGCCCCGGGGGGGACCTACAATGAGCAGTTCTTC. Residues: CASSAPGGTYNEQFF.

The genes are TRBV7-2 and TRBJ1-4; 8 bases match TRBD1. Looked up from germline, CDR1 is SGHTA and CDR2 is FQGNSA. The V segment lost 3 bases and the J segment 5 bases; nucleotides outside the gene matches: 5. CDR3 length equals 15 residues. This CDR3 reads CASSLTGQDNEKLFF. The CDR3 nucleotides read TGTGCCAGCAGCTTGACGGGACAGGACAATGAAAAACTGTTTTTT.

In its sample, this clone was seen a few times. V and J are TRBV4-1 and TRBJ2-7; TRBD1 matches 9 bases. Trimming removed 3 bases from V and 4 bases from J; junction bases left unmatched: 7. The length of the CDR3 is 15 residues. In germline, CDR1 is MGHRA, CDR2 YSYEKL. The CDR3 is CASSQRDRGVYEQYF. The CDR3 nucleotides are TGCGCCAGCAGCCAGCGAGACAGGGGGGTATACGAGCAGTACTTC.

This clone appeared a few times. CDR3: CASSLGGLGDGNTIYF. CDR3 bases: TGTGCCAGCAGCTTAGGAGGGTTGGGAGATGGAAACACCATATATTTT. V is TRBV7-6 and J is TRBJ1-3, with D uncertain. CDR3 length equals 16 residues. V dropped 1 base and J dropped 3 bases, with 13 bases sitting between them. Germline values: CDR1 SGHVS, CDR2 FNYEAQ.

The J gene is TRBJ2-6, the V gene TRBV10-3; 11 nucleotides align to TRBD1. The CDR3 runs 17 residues. V was clipped by 4 bases and J by 0 bases; unmatched bases: 2. Germline V gene lookup returns CDR1 ENHRY and CDR2 SYGVKD. CDR3 region: CAISGDRGDSGANVLTF. CDR3 coding DNA: TGTGCCATCAGTGGGGACAGGGGGGACTCTGGGGCCAACGTCCTGACTTTC.

The chain is built from TRBV7-3 and TRBJ2-7; D not resolved. Germline values: CDR1 SGHTA, CDR2 FQGTGA. The CDR3 runs 14 residues. V gave up 4 bases and J gave up 0 bases, with 10 bases separating them. The CDR3 loop is CASSSGSSSYEQYV. The CDR3 region has the DNA TGTGCCAGCAGCTCAGGATCGAGCTCCTACGAGCAGTACGTC.

The chain joins TRBV15 to TRBJ2-5; D is possibly TRBD1 (6 bases). The CDR3 is made up of 13 amino acids. Trimming took off 1 base at V and 4 bases at J, with 7 bases between the two ends. CDR1 is LNHNV, CDR2 YYDKDF, per germline (reference sequence). CDR3 DNA: TGTGCCACCAGCAGAGTCAGGGGAGAGACCCAGTACTTC. Protein: CATSRVRGETQYF.

This clone appeared a few times. The V gene is TRBV13, the J gene TRBJ2-1; 10 nucleotides align to TRBD2. This CDR3 has 16 residues. The germline gives CDR1 PRHDT, CDR2 FYEKMQ (reference sequence). The trim removed 1 base at V and 6 bases at J, leaving 6 bases unmatched. The chain's CDR3 is CASSLEPSGGANEQFF. Here the CDR3 DNA reads TGTGCCAGCAGCTTAGAACCCAGCGGGGGGGCCAATGAGCAGTTCTTC.

This clone showed up many times. This sequence joins TRBV7-3 and TRBJ2-3, with 8 bases that match TRBD1. Losses at the gene ends were 5 bases for V and 7 bases for J; bases not matched to a gene: 11. Germline CDR1 reads SGHTA; CDR2 reads FQGTGA. This CDR3 has 15 amino acids. CDR3 bases: TGTGCCAGCAGCCCAACCGGGACAGGAGGTTATACGCAGTATTTT. This encodes CASSPTGTGGYTQYF.

The chain employs TRBV28 and TRBJ2-5; D not resolved. Trimming cost V 2 bases and J 5 bases, with 9 bases left between them. The germline V gene has CDR1 MDHEN and CDR2 SYDVKM. This CDR3 region has 13 residues. The chain's CDR3 is CASSLRRWETQYF. The DNA for the CDR3 is TGTGCCAGCAGTTTAAGGCGGTGGGAGACCCAGTACTTC.

This sequence joins TRBV29-1 and TRBJ2-5; TRBD1 matches at 8 bases. Germline V CDR1 and CDR2: SQVTM, ANQGSEA. The CDR3 sequence is 15 residues long. V was clipped by 6 bases and J by 0 bases; unmatched bases: 9. The CDR3 nucleotides read TGCAGCGTGCAGTCGAGACAGGGGTACCAAGAGACCCAGTACTTC. This gives the protein CSVQSRQGYQETQYF. The variable domain in full, completed from reference TRBV29-1 and TRBJ2-5, reads SAVISQKPSRDICQRGTSLTIQCQVDSQVTMMFWYRQQPGQSLTLIATANQGSEATYESGFVIDKFPISRPNLTFSTLTVSNMSPEDSSIYLCSVQSRQGYQETQYFGPGTRLLVL.

V and J are TRBV28 and TRBJ1-5; 9 nucleotides line up with TRBD1. The CDR3 runs 17 residues. V shed 4 bases, J shed 6 bases, and the junction held 13 bases outside the gene matches. Germline lookup yields CDR1 MDHEN and CDR2 SYDVKM. CDR3 residues: CASSSLKQGARGQPQHF. The CDR3 nucleotides read TGTGCCAGCAGTTCCTTGAAACAGGGGGCGCGTGGTCAGCCCCAGCATTTT.

This clone has just a few counts. The chain couples TRBV9 to TRBJ2-5; D not certain. The CDR3 sequence is 13 residues long. V lost 0 bases and J 3 bases, leaving 6 bases between the germline ends. Germline loops: CDR1 SGDLS, CDR2 YYNGEE. DNA of the CDR3: TGTGCCAGCAGCGTAGGCGGAGAAGAGACCCAGTACTTC. This codes for CASSVGGEETQYF.

On this clone: Relative to the germline gene, one junction end is altered; a read error may explain this. The chain joins TRBV30 to TRBJ2-6; D might be TRBD1 (6 bases). CDR1 is GTSNPN, CDR2 SVGIG, per germline (reference sequence). The CDR3 is 19 residues long. The CDR3 nucleotides read TGTGTCTGGAGTGTATGGTCAGGGGATCTTTTCTCTGGGGCCAACGTCCTGACTTTC. As protein: CVWSVWSGDLFSGANVLTF.

The V gene is TRBV2, the J gene TRBJ2-1, with D tentatively TRBD1 (5 bases). Trimming pared 6 bases from V and 7 bases from J, leaving 13 bases between. CDR3 length: 13 amino acids. Per germline, CDR1 SNHLY and CDR2 FYNNEI. CDR3 DNA: TGTGCCAGCAGACAGTACAGGCCGAATGAGCAGTTCTTC. It yields the protein CASRQYRPNEQFF. Together with reference TRBV2 and TRBJ2-1, the CDR3 gives the full variable domain: EPEVTQTPSHQVTQMGQEVILRCVPISNHLYFYWYRQILGQKVEFLVSFYNNEISEKSEIFDDQFSVERPDGSNFTLKIRSTKLEDSAMYFCASRQYRPNEQFFGPGTRLTVL.